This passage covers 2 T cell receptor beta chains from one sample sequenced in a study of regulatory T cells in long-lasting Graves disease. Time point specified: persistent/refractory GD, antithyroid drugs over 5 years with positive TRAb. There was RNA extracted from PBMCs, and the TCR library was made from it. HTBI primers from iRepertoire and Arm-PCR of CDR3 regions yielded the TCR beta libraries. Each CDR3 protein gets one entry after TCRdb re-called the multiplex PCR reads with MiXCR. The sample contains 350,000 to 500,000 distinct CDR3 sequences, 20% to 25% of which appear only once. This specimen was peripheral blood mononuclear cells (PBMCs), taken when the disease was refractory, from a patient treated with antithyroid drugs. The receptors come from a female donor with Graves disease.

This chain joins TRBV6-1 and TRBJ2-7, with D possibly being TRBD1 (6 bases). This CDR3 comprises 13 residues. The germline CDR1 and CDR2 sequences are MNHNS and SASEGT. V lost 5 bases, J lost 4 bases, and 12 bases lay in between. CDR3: CASSSLQGYEQYF. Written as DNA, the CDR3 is TGTGCCAGCAGTAGTCTACAGGGATACGAGCAGTACTTC.

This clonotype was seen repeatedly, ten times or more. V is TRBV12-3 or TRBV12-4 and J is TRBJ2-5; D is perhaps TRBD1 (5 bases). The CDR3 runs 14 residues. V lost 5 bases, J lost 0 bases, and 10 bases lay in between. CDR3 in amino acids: CASSPDSNQETQYF. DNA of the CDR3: TGTGCCAGCAGTCCCGACAGCAACCAAGAGACCCAGTACTTC.